The clone carrying this T cell receptor beta chain showed up many times. Its antigen is still unknown. TCR beta CDR3 regions were amplified from RNA transcripts. HTBI primers served in a first-round RT-PCR, which a second-round multiplex PCR followed. A single record per CDR3 protein comes from TCRdb applying MiXCR to the multiplex PCR reads. The sample yields about 400,000 distinct CDR3 sequences, 15% to 20% seen once. The data are from a study of Graves' ophthalmopathy and Graves' hyperthyroidism. CDR1 and CDR2 (germline): MGHRA, YSYEKL. J was trimmed by 5 bases and V by 4 bases; bases with no gene match: 11. The CDR3 contains 16 residues. Clinical symptoms and serum thyroxine were used for diagnosis; TRAb, thyroid ultrasound and orbital computed tomography were also relied on. Fresh peripheral blood (about 10 ml) yielded the PBMCs. The study, taken as a whole, reports: Predictions made by the model for ophthalmopathy progression reached roughly 64% sensitivity and approximately 72% specificity. Most expanded clonotypes from thyroid (those above 0.001 frequency) were also found in blood.

The sequence derives from a young woman with Graves' ophthalmopathy. Sequencing was performed on peripheral blood. J is TRBJ2-5 and V is TRBV4-1; 9 bases line up with TRBD1. CDR3 loop: CASSLPSGTGRETQYF. In nucleotides, the CDR3 is TGCGCCAGCAGCCTCCCATCGGGGACAGGGAGGGAGACCCAGTACTTC.